Below, one TCR beta chain is given with its context. A much larger clone is a single base away; this may be a read error. The data derive from a study of Graves' ophthalmopathy and Graves' hyperthyroidism. The authors amplified TCR beta CDR3 regions, and they did so from RNA transcripts for repertoire sequencing. First-round RT-PCR with HTBI primers preceded a second-round multiplex PCR. TCRdb used MiXCR to reprocess the multiplex PCR reads, holding one entry per CDR3 protein. The data hold around 1.1 million distinct CDR3 sequences, with roughly two fifths observed a single time. This CDR3 is built from 16 residues. The germline V gene has CDR1 SEHNR and CDR2 FQNEAQ (reference sequence).

The specimen was peripheral blood or thyroid tissue (not recorded which). The chain has TRBV7-9 and TRBJ1-4; D possibly corresponds to TRBD1 (6 bases). The TCR comes from an adult man with Graves' hyperthyroidism. The DNA of the CDR3 is TGTGTCAGCAGCTCTCCTACGGGGGCCTCGGATGAAAAACTGTTTTTT. This translates into CVSSSPTGASDEKLFF.